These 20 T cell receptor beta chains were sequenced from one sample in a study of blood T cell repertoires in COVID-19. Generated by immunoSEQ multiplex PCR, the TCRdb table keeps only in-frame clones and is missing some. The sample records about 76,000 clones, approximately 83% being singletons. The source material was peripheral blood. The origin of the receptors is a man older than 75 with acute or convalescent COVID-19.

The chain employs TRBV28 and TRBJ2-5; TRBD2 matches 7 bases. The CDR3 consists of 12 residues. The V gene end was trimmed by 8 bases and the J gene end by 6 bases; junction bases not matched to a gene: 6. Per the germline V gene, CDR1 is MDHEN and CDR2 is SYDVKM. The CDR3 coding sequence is TGTGCCAGCGGGGGGGAGTTACAGACCCAGTACTTC. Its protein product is CASGGELQTQYF.

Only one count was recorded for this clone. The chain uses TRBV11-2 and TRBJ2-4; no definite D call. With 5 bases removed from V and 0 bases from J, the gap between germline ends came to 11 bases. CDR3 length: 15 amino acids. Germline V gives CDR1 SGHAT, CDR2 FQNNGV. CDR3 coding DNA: TGTGCCAGCAGCCCTTCTATACTAGCCAAAAACATTCAGTACTTC. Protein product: CASSPSILAKNIQYF.

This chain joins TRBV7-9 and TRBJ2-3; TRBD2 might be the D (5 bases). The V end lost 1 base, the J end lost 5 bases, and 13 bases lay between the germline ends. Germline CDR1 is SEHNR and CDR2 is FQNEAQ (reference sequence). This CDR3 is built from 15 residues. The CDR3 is CASSLGVAHRDTQYF. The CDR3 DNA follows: TGTGCCAGCAGCTTAGGGGTAGCGCACAGAGATACGCAGTATTTT.

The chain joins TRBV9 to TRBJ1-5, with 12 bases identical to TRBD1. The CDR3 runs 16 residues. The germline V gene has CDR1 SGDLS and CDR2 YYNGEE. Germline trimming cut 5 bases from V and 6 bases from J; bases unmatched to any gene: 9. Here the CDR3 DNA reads TGTGCCAGCAGTCCCGGGACAGGGGGCTTGAGTCAGCCCCAGCATTTT. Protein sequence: CASSPGTGGLSQPQHF.

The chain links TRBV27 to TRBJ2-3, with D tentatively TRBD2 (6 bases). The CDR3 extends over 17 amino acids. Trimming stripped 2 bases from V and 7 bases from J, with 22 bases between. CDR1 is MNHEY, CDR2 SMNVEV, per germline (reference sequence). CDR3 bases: TGTGCCAGCAGTTTACGGGGGACCTCCCCTCCACAAAATACGCAGTATTTT. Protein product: CASSLRGTSPPQNTQYF.

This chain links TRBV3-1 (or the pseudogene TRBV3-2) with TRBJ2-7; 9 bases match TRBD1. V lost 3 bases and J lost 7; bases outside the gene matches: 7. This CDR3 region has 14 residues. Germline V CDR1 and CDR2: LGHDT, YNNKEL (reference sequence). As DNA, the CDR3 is TGTGCCAGCAGCCAGATCACGGGACAGGGTGAGCAGTACTTC. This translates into CASSQITGQGEQYF.

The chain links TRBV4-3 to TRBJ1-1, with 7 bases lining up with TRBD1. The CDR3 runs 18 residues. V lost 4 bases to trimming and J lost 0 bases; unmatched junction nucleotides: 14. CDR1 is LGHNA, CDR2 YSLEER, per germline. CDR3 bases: TGCGCCAGCAGCCCACAACCGTCGGGACAGATCATGAACACTGAAGCTTTCTTT. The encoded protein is CASSPQPSGQIMNTEAFF.

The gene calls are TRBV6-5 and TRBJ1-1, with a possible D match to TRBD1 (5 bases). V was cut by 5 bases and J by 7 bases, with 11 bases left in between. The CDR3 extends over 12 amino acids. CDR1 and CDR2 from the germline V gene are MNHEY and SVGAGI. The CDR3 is CASSRGTLEAFF. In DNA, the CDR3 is TGTGCCAGCAGTCGCGGGACCCTTGAAGCTTTCTTT.

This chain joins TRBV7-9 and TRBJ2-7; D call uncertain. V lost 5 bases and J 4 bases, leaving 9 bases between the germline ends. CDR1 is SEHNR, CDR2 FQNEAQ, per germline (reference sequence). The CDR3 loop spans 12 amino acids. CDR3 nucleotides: TGTGCCAGCAGCGAAGAGGTATACGAGCAGTACTTC. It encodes CASSEEVYEQYF.

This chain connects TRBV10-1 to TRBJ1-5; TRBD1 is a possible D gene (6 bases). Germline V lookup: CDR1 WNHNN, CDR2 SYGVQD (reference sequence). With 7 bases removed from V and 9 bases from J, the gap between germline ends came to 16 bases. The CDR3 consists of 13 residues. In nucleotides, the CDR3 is TGCGCCAGCAAAGGCTGGGACATTCCGCCCCAGCATTTT. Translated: CASKGWDIPPQHF.

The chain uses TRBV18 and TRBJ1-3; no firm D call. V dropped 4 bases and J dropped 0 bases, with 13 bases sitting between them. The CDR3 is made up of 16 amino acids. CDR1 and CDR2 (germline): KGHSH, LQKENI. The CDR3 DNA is TGTGCCAGCTCACTAGAGGTGGTATTCTCTGGAAACACCATATATTTT. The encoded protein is CASSLEVVFSGNTIYF.

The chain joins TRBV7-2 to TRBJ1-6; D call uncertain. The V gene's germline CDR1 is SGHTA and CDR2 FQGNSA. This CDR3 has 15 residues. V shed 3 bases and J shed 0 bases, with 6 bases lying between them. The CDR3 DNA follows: TGTGCCAGCAGCTTGGCTGGCTCCTATAATTCACCCCTCCACTTT. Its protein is CASSLAGSYNSPLHF.

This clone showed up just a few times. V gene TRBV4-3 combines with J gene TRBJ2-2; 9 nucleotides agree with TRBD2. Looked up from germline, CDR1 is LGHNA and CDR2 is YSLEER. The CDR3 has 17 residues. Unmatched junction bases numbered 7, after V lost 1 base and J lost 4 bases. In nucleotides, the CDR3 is TGCGCCAGCAGCCAAGTGATAGCGGGAGTGGGCACCGGGGAGCTGTTTTTT. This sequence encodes CASSQVIAGVGTGELFF.

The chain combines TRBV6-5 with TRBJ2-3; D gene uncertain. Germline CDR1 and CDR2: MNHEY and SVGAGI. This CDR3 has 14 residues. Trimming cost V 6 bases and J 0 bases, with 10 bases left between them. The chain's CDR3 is CASSQVPSTDTQYF. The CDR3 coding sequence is TGTGCCAGCAGCCAGGTGCCCAGCACAGATACGCAGTATTTT.

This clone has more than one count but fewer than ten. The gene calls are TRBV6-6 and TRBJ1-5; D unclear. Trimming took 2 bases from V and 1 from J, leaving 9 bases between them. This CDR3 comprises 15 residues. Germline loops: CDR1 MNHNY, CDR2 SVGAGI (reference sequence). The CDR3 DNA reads TGTGCCAGCAGTTACCCCCCCGGGAGCAATCAGCCCCAGCATTTT. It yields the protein CASSYPPGSNQPQHF.

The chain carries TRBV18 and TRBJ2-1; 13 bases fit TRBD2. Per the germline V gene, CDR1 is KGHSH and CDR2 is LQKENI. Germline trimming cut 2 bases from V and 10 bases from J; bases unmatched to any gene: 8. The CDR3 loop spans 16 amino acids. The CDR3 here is CASSPSSGLAGVEQFF. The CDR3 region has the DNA TGTGCCAGCTCACCAAGTAGCGGACTAGCGGGAGTGGAGCAGTTCTTC.

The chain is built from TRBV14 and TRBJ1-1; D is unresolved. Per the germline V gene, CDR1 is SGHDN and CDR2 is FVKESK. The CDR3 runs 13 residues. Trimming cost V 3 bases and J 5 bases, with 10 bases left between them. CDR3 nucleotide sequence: TGTGCCAGCAGCCAGCTAACAGATACTGAAGCTTTCTTT. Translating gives CASSQLTDTEAFF.

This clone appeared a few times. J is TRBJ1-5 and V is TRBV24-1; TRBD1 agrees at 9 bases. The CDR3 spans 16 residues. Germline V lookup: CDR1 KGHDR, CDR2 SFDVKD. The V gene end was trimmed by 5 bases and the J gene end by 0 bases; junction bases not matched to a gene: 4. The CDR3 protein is CATSGDRAYSNQPQHF. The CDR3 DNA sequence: TGTGCCACCAGTGGGGACAGGGCGTATAGCAATCAGCCCCAGCATTTT.

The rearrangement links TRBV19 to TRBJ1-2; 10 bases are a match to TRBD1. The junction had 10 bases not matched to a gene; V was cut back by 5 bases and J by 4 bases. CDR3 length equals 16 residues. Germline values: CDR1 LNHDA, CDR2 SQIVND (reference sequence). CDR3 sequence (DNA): TGTGCCAGTAGTCCGAGACGGGACAGGGGTCTCTATGGCTACACCTTC. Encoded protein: CASSPRRDRGLYGYTF.

Here the CDR3 DNA reads TGTGCCAGCAGCGATGCAGGGTCTCATTCACCCCTCCACTTT. This codes for CASSDAGSHSPLHF. This sequence joins TRBV3-1 (or the pseudogene TRBV3-2) and TRBJ1-6; maybe TRBD1 (5 bases). The V end was cut by 5 bases, the J end by 8 bases, with 13 bases between. The CDR3 is 14 residues long. Germline V gives CDR1 LGHDT, CDR2 YNNKEL (reference sequence).